Listed here are 23 T cell receptor beta chains from one sample, sequenced in a study of monozygotic twins with inflammatory bowel disease. Reanalyzing the 5' RACE reads, TCRdb keeps one entry per CDR3 protein, without DNA. The sample includes around 410,000 distinct CDR3 sequences. The sequenced material came from blood. These receptors were obtained from a human donor with ulcerative colitis or Crohn's disease, or a healthy co-twin of an affected twin (not recorded which).

The chain joins TRBV12-3 or TRBV12-4 to TRBJ1-4; as DNA is missing, the TRBD1 call by TCRdb cannot be tested. This CDR3 spans 17 amino acids. This CDR3 is CASSSSLDRRTNEKLFF.

The chain couples TRBV12-3 or TRBV12-4 to TRBJ1-4; TCRdb indicates TRBD1, and absent DNA this call remains unverified. The CDR3 runs 14 residues. The CDR3 sequence is CASQVQGGNEKLFF.

The V gene is TRBV4-2, the J gene TRBJ2-5. This CDR3 is 15 amino acids long. Germline loops: CDR1 LGHNA, CDR2 YNFKEQ. The CDR3 spells CASSQDPGRLETQYF.

The chain links TRBV6-5 to TRBJ1-2. The CDR3 totals 12 residues. The germline gives CDR1 MNHEY, CDR2 SVGAGI. This CDR3 reads CASQRADGGYTF.

The chain employs TRBV20-1 and TRBJ2-7; TCRdb calls TRBD2, which cannot be checked without DNA. Germline V gives CDR1 DFQATT, CDR2 SNEGSKA (reference sequence). The CDR3 contains 17 residues. Here the CDR3 reads CSAQDSLAVIRSYEQYF.

J is TRBJ2-1 and V is TRBV19; TCRdb designates TRBD2, a call that cannot be tested without DNA. Germline loops: CDR1 LNHDA, CDR2 SQIVND (reference sequence). There are 15 residues in the CDR3. The CDR3 loop is CASSIQRSIPDEQFF.

The J gene is TRBJ2-2, the V gene TRBV10-2; TCRdb picks TRBD2, but there is no DNA to check that call. The CDR3 has 16 residues. CDR1 and CDR2 (germline): WSHSY, SAAADI. CDR3 amino acids: CASSETSGANTGELFF.

The chain has TRBV29-1 and TRBJ2-3; TCRdb's D call, TRBD2, is unchecked because there is no DNA. This CDR3 is built from 16 residues. Germline CDR1 is SQVTM and CDR2 is ANQGSEA. This chain's CDR3 is CSADGLAGGHTDTQYF.

This chain connects TRBV5-4 to TRBJ2-5; TCRdb's D gene call, TRBD1, goes unchecked for lack of DNA. Germline V gene data show CDR1 as SGHNT and CDR2 as YYREEE (reference sequence). This CDR3 contains 13 residues. CDR3 in amino acids: CASSRPQVETQYF.

The J gene is TRBJ2-5, the V gene TRBV4-3; there is no DNA to check the TCRdb D call of TRBD2. CDR3 length: 19 amino acids. Germline values: CDR1 LGHNA, CDR2 YSLEER. The CDR3 spells CASSQDLSRNGAYQETQYF.

The chain recombines TRBV24-1 with TRBJ2-7. Germline V gene sequence: CDR1 KGHDR, CDR2 SFDVKD. The CDR3 totals 14 residues. The CDR3 region is CATSDSRSIYGQYF.

The chain joins TRBV5-1 to TRBJ1-2; TCRdb outputs TRBD1, but without DNA this stays unchecked. CDR1 SGHRS and CDR2 YFSETQ come from the germline V gene. This CDR3 spans 15 amino acids. The CDR3 loop reads CASSLSGTGDYGYTF.

The chain joins TRBV27 to TRBJ1-4; as DNA is missing, the TRBD1 call by TCRdb cannot be tested. CDR3 size: 15 residues. The V gene's germline CDR1 is MNHEY and CDR2 SMNVEV (reference sequence). The CDR3 loop reads CASSALQGPQEKLFF.

The chain couples TRBV7-8 to TRBJ1-2; there is no DNA to check the TCRdb D call of TRBD1. CDR1 is SGHVS, CDR2 FQNEAQ, per germline. The CDR3 length is 16 residues. The CDR3 loop is CASSLGSAGGLSGYTF. The variable domain in full, with the rest retrieved from reference TRBV7-8 and TRBJ1-2, is GAGVSQSPRYKVAKRGQDVALRCDPISGHVSLFWYQQALGQGPEFLTYFQNEAQLDKSGLPSDRFFAERPEGSVSTLKIQRTQQEDSAVYLCASSLGSAGGLSGYTFGSGTRLTVV.

The rearrangement joins TRBV27 to TRBJ1-2; the TCRdb call, TRBD1, lacks DNA for checking. CDR1 is MNHEY, CDR2 SMNVEV, per germline (reference sequence). This CDR3 comprises 13 residues. CDR3 in amino acids: CASSHGGLYGYTF.

The chain carries TRBV28 and TRBJ2-7; TCRdb gives TRBD1 as the D gene, but with no DNA this cannot be confirmed. The CDR3 has 13 residues. Looked up from germline, CDR1 is MDHEN and CDR2 is SYDVKM. CDR3 in amino acids: CASRRAGGYEQYF.

This rearrangement joins TRBV18 to TRBJ1-2. Germline V gives CDR1 KGHSH, CDR2 LQKENI. The CDR3 is 14 amino acids. The CDR3 sequence: CASSPPTTNYGYTF.

This sequence joins TRBV11-2 and TRBJ2-3; without DNA, the TCRdb call of TRBD2 cannot be checked. The V gene's germline CDR1 is SGHAT and CDR2 FQNNGV. CDR3 length equals 18 residues. The CDR3 spells CASSGGLAGLQHTDTQYF.

The chain employs TRBV18 and TRBJ2-1; without DNA, the TCRdb call of TRBD1 cannot be checked. Germline V gives CDR1 KGHSH, CDR2 LQKENI. The CDR3 is 14 residues long. CDR3 region: CASSPGQGYDEQFF. The full variable domain, with the rest looked up from reference TRBV18 and TRBJ2-1, is NAGVMQNPRHLVRRRGQEARLRCSPMKGHSHVYWYRQLPEEGLKFMVYLQKENIIDESGMPKERFSAEFPKEGPSILRIQQVVRGDSAAYFCASSPGQGYDEQFFGPGTRLTVL.

The chain links TRBV5-1 to TRBJ1-6; TCRdb indicates TRBD1, and absent DNA this call remains unverified. In germline, CDR1 is SGHRS, CDR2 YFSETQ. This CDR3 has 15 amino acids. The CDR3 sequence: CASSLGDSLNSPLHF.

CDR3: CSVVRPPGVWPYNEQFF. The chain links TRBV29-1 to TRBJ2-1; TCRdb lists TRBD1, though no DNA is available to test this call. In germline, CDR1 is SQVTM, CDR2 ANQGSEA. CDR3 length: 17 residues.

This chain uses TRBV5-1 with TRBJ2-3. CDR1 and CDR2 (germline): SGHRS, YFSETQ. The CDR3 extends over 13 amino acids. Here the CDR3 reads CASSLPSADTQYF.

This sequence joins TRBV5-1 and TRBJ1-2; absent DNA, TCRdb's TRBD1 call cannot be checked. This CDR3 contains 15 residues. The germline gives CDR1 SGHRS, CDR2 YFSETQ. CDR3 sequence reads: CASSLGARTGSGYTF.